The clone carrying this T cell receptor (beta chain) was detected a few times. Its antigen remains unknown. The data belong to a study of vaccination effects on CD4 cells after COVID-19. Study-wide results and caveats: Few convalescent patients were included, and no early post-infection timepoints were sampled.

Here immunoSEQ multiplex PCR was the method, and the copy in TCRdb shows in-frame clones only, minus some. The table lists roughly 70,000 clones, 76% of them singletons, with approximately 0.9% in the top ten. The CDR3 is made up of 13 amino acids. V dropped 6 bases and J dropped 7 bases, with 13 bases sitting between them. Before sequencing, viral peptide pools were used by the ViraFEST assay to expand antigen-specific CD4+ T cells. Isolating CD4+ T cells followed approximately 9 days of culture. The vaccine given was either BNT162b2 or mRNA-1273, in two doses. Each well held 1.5 million to 2 million PBMC cultured with roughly 9.7 ug/ml peptides and about 10 IU/ml IL-2.

The source is a human donor who received a COVID-19 vaccine. The material was CD4+ T cells from PBMCs cultured with HCoV-OC43 spike peptides, obtained after COVID-19 vaccination. Specified subset: HCoV-OC43 spike overlapping peptide pool stimulation. The J gene is TRBJ2-1, the V gene TRBV12-3 or TRBV12-4; perhaps TRBD1 as D (6 bases). The CDR3 region is CASRKRQVNEQFF. CDR3 DNA: TGTGCCAGCAGAAAGCGACAGGTAAATGAGCAGTTCTTC.